This T cell receptor beta chain comes out of a study of T cells in Graves' hyperthyroidism and ophthalmopathy. Trimming pared 10 bases from V and 2 bases from J, leaving 12 bases between. The CDR3 is 13 residues long. Germline V lookup: CDR1 MNHNS, CDR2 SASEGT. The study's findings and limits: The model forecast ophthalmopathy, anticipating it by a median approximately 6 months before onset.

In its sample, this clonotype was seen many times. The antigen remains undetermined. TCR beta CDR3 regions were amplified from RNA transcripts. The primer set for the first-round RT-PCR of the TCR CDR3 was HTBI. From the multiplex PCR reads, TCRdb called clonotypes with MiXCR, one entry per CDR3 protein. The sample carries around 340,000 distinct CDR3 sequences, under 25% recorded once. The sequence was obtained from a woman aged 45-59 years with Graves' hyperthyroidism. The sample comprised blood. V is TRBV6-1 and J is TRBJ1-5; D remains ambiguous. The chain's CDR3 is CATVPAGNQPQHF. The CDR3 DNA sequence: TGTGCCACCGTGCCGGCGGGCAATCAGCCCCAGCATTTT.